This T cell receptor (beta chain) was captured in a study of blood T cell repertoires in COVID-19. Participant-given clinical history determined each cohort assignment. This table comes from immunoSEQ multiplex PCR, and its TCRdb copy is limited to in-frame clones, with some not included. The sample has about 380,000 clones; roughly nine tenths are singletons. CDR3 length: 16 amino acids. The chain has TRBV21-1 and TRBJ1-5; the D call in the table, TRBD1, was not verified against the DNA. TRBV21-1 is an annotated pseudogene. The sample was PBMCs or T cells enriched from blood (not recorded which). The TCR sequence derives from a woman aged 25-40 years who had recovered from COVID-19. The CDR3: CASSSGKQGANQPQHF. CDR3 coding DNA: TGTGCCAGCAGCAGTGGCAAACAGGGGGCTAATCAGCCCCAGCATTTT.